These 3 T cell receptor beta chains were sequenced from one sample in a study of T cells after yellow fever vaccination. A single record per CDR3 protein comes from TCRdb applying MiXCR to the 5' RACE reads. The table lists about 160,000 distinct CDR3 sequences, 6% to 7.5% of them singletons, with over 2% in the top ten. The sequences come from CD4+ T cells sorted from PBMCs, collected 5 days after the first yellow fever vaccination. The receptors come from a man aged 18 to 29 who received the YFV17D yellow fever vaccine.

This clonotype occurred many times. The chain uses TRBV20-1 and TRBJ2-3; the match to TRBD2 covers 10 bases. The trim removed 8 bases at V and 3 bases at J, leaving 8 bases unmatched. There are 14 residues in the CDR3. Germline V CDR1 and CDR2: DFQATT, SNEGSKA (reference sequence). The CDR3 sequence: CSSSGGGLTDTQYF. CDR3 sequence (DNA): TGCAGTAGCAGCGGGGGGGGTTTAACAGATACGCAGTATTTT.

As regards this clonotype: A clone one base away is much larger, so this may be a read error. The J gene is TRBJ2-5, the V gene TRBV7-8; the D gene is possibly TRBD2 (6 bases). This CDR3 spans 14 amino acids. The germline V gene has CDR1 SGHVS and CDR2 FQNEAQ. V lost 7 bases and J 7 bases, leaving 19 bases between the germline ends. Here the CDR3 reads CASKELGGSWTQYF. The CDR3 DNA is TGTGCCAGCAAGGAGCTGGGGGGTTCGTGGACCCAGTACTTC.

This clonotype was seen many times. This chain joins TRBV24-1 and TRBJ2-2; possible D gene TRBD1, 6 bases. Trimming left V 2 bases short and J 5 bases short, with 8 bases between. Germline loops: CDR1 KGHDR, CDR2 SFDVKD. CDR3 length equals 14 residues. In nucleotides, the CDR3 is TGTGCCACCAGTGATTCAGGGGCGACCGGGGAGCTGTTTTTT. Protein: CATSDSGATGELFF.